Each of the 24 T cell receptor beta chains below was sequenced from the same sample in a study of cytomegalovirus exposure and HLA in healthy donors. The PCR contained 60 Vbeta and 13 Jbeta primers. TCRdb keeps only in-frame clones here, not all; method: immunoSEQ multiplex PCR. The data contain fewer than 85,000 clones, about 78% of them singletons. The source material was PBMCs. The origin of the receptors is a woman in her thirties or forties in good health and CMV-seropositive.

This clone came up once. The genes are TRBV15 and TRBJ1-2, with TRBD1 as a possible D gene (5 bases). Per the germline V gene, CDR1 is LNHNV and CDR2 is YYDKDF (reference sequence). V was trimmed by 4 bases and J by 8 bases, leaving 17 bases between them. The CDR3 length is 14 residues. CDR3: CATSMDGGVTGYTF. Written as DNA, the CDR3 is TGTGCCACCAGCATGGATGGGGGGGTAACAGGCTACACCTTC.

This chain links TRBV11-1 with TRBJ2-3; 9 positions agree with TRBD2. The CDR3 runs 15 residues. Germline values: CDR1 SGHAT, CDR2 FQDESV (reference sequence). Losses at the gene ends were 8 bases for V and 7 bases for J; bases not matched to a gene: 13. The CDR3 bases are TGTGCCAGCGGGCGGGTAGGAGCGGGAGGTTATACGCAGTATTTT. Amino acids: CASGRVGAGGYTQYF.

The chain joins TRBV7-8 to TRBJ1-5, with D possibly matching TRBD1 (6 bases). Trimming took off 5 bases at V and 5 bases at J, with 10 bases between the two ends. The CDR3 spans 13 residues. Per the germline V gene, CDR1 is SGHVS and CDR2 is FQNEAQ. In DNA form, the CDR3 reads TGTGCCAGCAGCCGGGCAGGGGATCAGCCCCAGCATTTT. Amino acids: CASSRAGDQPQHF. Full variable domain (missing parts from reference TRBV7-8 and TRBJ1-5): GAGVSQSPRYKVAKRGQDVALRCDPISGHVSLFWYQQALGQGPEFLTYFQNEAQLDKSGLPSDRFFAERPEGSVSTLKIQRTQQEDSAVYLCASSRAGDQPQHFGDGTRLSIL.

The chain uses TRBV19 and TRBJ1-5; the match to TRBD1 covers 9 bases. The CDR3 covers 16 residues. In germline, CDR1 is LNHDA, CDR2 SQIVND (reference sequence). The trim removed 5 bases at V and 1 base at J, leaving 6 bases unmatched. The CDR3 DNA reads as TGTGCCAGTAGTGTCGGGACAGGGCACAGCAATCAGCCCCAGCATTTT. Translating gives CASSVGTGHSNQPQHF.

The chain couples TRBV5-4 to TRBJ1-5; D possibly corresponds to TRBD1 (5 bases). From germline, CDR1 is SGHNT and CDR2 YYREEE (reference sequence). The germline V and J ends were trimmed by 0 bases and 1 base, with 8 bases remaining between them. The length of the CDR3 is 15 residues. Written as DNA, the CDR3 is TGTGCCAGCAGCTTGGAAGCAGGGAGCAATCAGCCCCAGCATTTT. This sequence encodes CASSLEAGSNQPQHF. The full variable domain, its missing parts supplied by reference TRBV5-4 and TRBJ1-5, is ETGVTQSPTHLIKTRGQQVTLRCSSQSGHNTVSWYQQALGQGPQFIFQYYREEENGRGNFPPRFSGLQFPNYSSELNVNALELDDSALYLCASSLEAGSNQPQHFGDGTRLSIL.

J is TRBJ1-4 and V is TRBV10-3; TRBD1 is a possible D gene (5 bases). Germline V CDR1 and CDR2: ENHRY, SYGVKD. This CDR3 is 15 amino acids long. Trimming shortened V by 4 bases and J by 7 bases, and 16 bases separated the two germline ends. The CDR3 protein is CAISGGDGLSEKLFF. For the CDR3, the DNA is TGTGCCATCAGTGGGGGGGACGGATTAAGTGAAAAACTGTTTTTT.

V gene TRBV11-3 combines with J gene TRBJ2-3, with D possibly matching TRBD1 (6 bases). The CDR3 covers 15 residues. Germline CDR1 and CDR2: SGHNT and YENEEA. V was shortened by 5 bases and J by 5 bases, with 17 bases between the two germline ends. The CDR3 region is CASSPPQGQGDTQYF. Written as DNA, the CDR3 is TGTGCCAGCAGCCCGCCTCAGGGGCAGGGAGATACGCAGTATTTT.

The rearrangement links TRBV4-2 to TRBJ2-1, with 10 bases fitting TRBD2. This CDR3 contains 16 residues. J gave up 10 bases and V 1 base, and 10 bases lay outside the gene matches. Germline-derived CDR1 and CDR2 are LGHNA and YNFKEQ. CDR3 sequence reads: CASSQVSAGGQGEQFF. In DNA, the CDR3 is TGTGCCAGCAGCCAAGTATCAGCGGGGGGGCAGGGGGAGCAGTTCTTC.

This sequence joins TRBV5-4 and TRBJ1-2, with TRBD1 identical over 7 bases. V gave up 2 bases and J gave up 4 bases; unmatched junction bases: 8. CDR1 is SGHNT, CDR2 YYREEE, per germline (reference sequence). The CDR3 runs 15 residues. DNA for the CDR3: TGTGCCAGCAGCTTAACTTGGGACAGCCGCTATGGCTACACCTTC. It yields the protein CASSLTWDSRYGYTF.

The gene calls are TRBV5-1 and TRBJ2-5; D is possibly TRBD1 (6 bases). CDR1 is SGHRS and CDR2 is YFSETQ in the germline V gene. V lost 5 bases, J lost 1 base, and 9 bases lay in between. CDR3 length: 13 residues. The CDR3 nucleotides read TGCGCCAGCAGTAGGGGGTTCCAAGAGACCCAGTACTTC. This codes for CASSRGFQETQYF.

The chain couples TRBV5-1 to TRBJ2-5; a weak D match, TRBD1 (5 bases). Trimming took off 0 bases at V and 9 bases at J, with 9 bases between the two ends. Germline lookup yields CDR1 SGHRS and CDR2 YFSETQ. This CDR3 is 12 amino acids long. CDR3 nucleotide sequence: TGCGCCAGCAGCTTGGATACAGGCCCCCAGTACTTC. Its translation is CASSLDTGPQYF.

The J gene is TRBJ2-5, the V gene TRBV5-1; 14 nucleotides align to TRBD2. The CDR3 has 16 amino acids. V dropped 0 bases and J dropped 5; count of bases not matched to a gene: 3. Germline CDR1 is SGHRS and CDR2 is YFSETQ. The CDR3 DNA is TGCGCCAGCAGCTTGGCGACTAGCGGGGGGGCCGAGACCCAGTACTTC. Amino acid sequence: CASSLATSGGAETQYF.

The chain combines TRBV28 with TRBJ2-3, with TRBD1 matching over 7 bases. The trim removed 3 bases at V and 5 bases at J, leaving 11 bases unmatched. Looked up from germline, CDR1 is MDHEN and CDR2 is SYDVKM. This CDR3 comprises 16 residues. CDR3 in amino acids: CASSFLVTGLIDTQYF. The CDR3 nucleotides read TGTGCCAGCAGTTTTCTTGTGACAGGGTTAATAGATACGCAGTATTTT.

The genes are TRBV13 and TRBJ2-5, with D unclear. The germline gives CDR1 PRHDT, CDR2 FYEKMQ (reference sequence). The CDR3 length is 13 residues. Trimming pared 11 bases from V and 2 bases from J, leaving 15 bases between. CDR3 loop: CASSQNPQETQYF. The CDR3, as DNA: TGTGCCTCCTCTCAGAACCCGCAAGAGACCCAGTACTTC.

The V call is TRBV7-7, the J call TRBJ2-2; 11 bases are shared with TRBD1. The CDR3 consists of 13 residues. J gave up 7 bases and V 9 bases, and 4 bases lay outside the gene matches. CDR1 SSHAT and CDR2 FNYEAQ come from the germline V gene (reference sequence). The CDR3 here is CASGQGAIGELFF. CDR3 nucleotides: TGTGCCAGTGGACAGGGGGCCATCGGGGAGCTGTTTTTT.

This sequence joins TRBV6-1 and TRBJ2-7; TRBD2 aligns across 8 bases. Trimming took 6 bases from V and 3 from J; bases not matched to a gene: 7. The CDR3 is made up of 14 amino acids. Germline V gene sequence: CDR1 MNHNS, CDR2 SASEGT. The CDR3 protein is CASRVGGLVYEQYF. The CDR3 coding sequence is TGTGCCAGCAGGGTTGGGGGACTAGTCTACGAGCAGTACTTC.

The rearrangement links TRBV10-2 to TRBJ2-3, with 7 bases aligning to TRBD2. V gave up 9 bases and J gave up 2 bases; unmatched junction bases: 8. The length of the CDR3 is 14 residues. Germline values: CDR1 WSHSY, CDR2 SAAADI. DNA of the CDR3: TGCGCCAGTGTGGAGCGGGGAGACACAGATACGCAGTATTTT. Protein product: CASVERGDTDTQYF.

The V call is TRBV2, the J call TRBJ1-6, with D possibly matching TRBD1 (5 bases). V lost 2 bases, J lost 7 bases, and 12 bases lay in between. This CDR3 comprises 15 residues. CDR1 is SNHLY, CDR2 FYNNEI, per germline. CDR3 in DNA: TGTGCCAGCAGTGAATCTCAGGGATTGAATTCACCCCTCCACTTT. This encodes CASSESQGLNSPLHF.

The chain employs TRBV10-1 and TRBJ2-1; D is perhaps TRBD1 (6 bases). Germline V gene data show CDR1 as WNHNN and CDR2 as SYGVQD (reference sequence). The CDR3 sequence is 13 residues long. The V gene lost 5 bases and the J gene lost 8 bases, with 13 bases spanning the gap. CDR3 sequence (DNA): TGCGCCAGCAGTTCCTCAGGGGTGGATGAGCAGTTCTTC. It codes for CASSSSGVDEQFF.

The chain employs TRBV11-2 and TRBJ2-5; the match to TRBD1 covers 7 bases. Trimming took 5 bases from V and 2 from J; bases not matched to a gene: 8. This CDR3 contains 15 residues. CDR1 and CDR2 (germline): SGHAT, FQNNGV. The CDR3 spells CASSPPTGFQETQYF. DNA for the CDR3: TGTGCCAGCAGCCCGCCGACAGGGTTTCAAGAGACCCAGTACTTC.

This clone appeared a few times. J is TRBJ2-1 and V is TRBV29-1, with 9 bases lining up with TRBD1. Germline values: CDR1 SQVTM, CDR2 ANQGSEA. CDR3 length: 13 residues. The trim removed 2 bases at V and 9 bases at J, leaving 5 bases unmatched. This chain's CDR3 is CSVEQGTGSEQFF. Written as DNA, the CDR3 is TGCAGCGTTGAACAAGGGACAGGGAGTGAGCAGTTCTTC.

The V call is TRBV9, the J call TRBJ2-1, with D possibly matching TRBD1 (6 bases). The CDR3 consists of 14 residues. The germline V gene has CDR1 SGDLS and CDR2 YYNGEE. The V end lost 7 bases, the J end lost 5 bases, and 16 bases lay between the germline ends. CDR3 sequence (DNA): TGTGCCAGCCGGAGAGGGACACAAAACAATGAGCAGTTCTTC. This encodes CASRRGTQNNEQFF.

The chain has TRBV5-6 and TRBJ1-1, with TRBD1 matching 7 bases. There are 17 residues in the CDR3. The V gene's germline CDR1 is SGHDT and CDR2 YYEEEE. J was trimmed by 0 bases and V by 4 bases; bases with no gene match: 12. The CDR3 sequence: CASSLSWDSNMNTEAFF. CDR3 nucleotide sequence: TGTGCCAGCAGCCTATCCTGGGACAGTAACATGAACACTGAAGCTTTCTTT.

The genes are TRBV19 and TRBJ1-5, with D possibly TRBD1 on 6 matching bases. The V and J ends lost 4 bases and 4 bases respectively, with 11 bases between them. This CDR3 comprises 14 residues. CDR1 is LNHDA, CDR2 SQIVND, per germline (reference sequence). CDR3 nucleotide sequence: TGTGCCAGTAGTACACAGGGTATAAATCAGCCCCAGCATTTT. It yields the protein CASSTQGINQPQHF.